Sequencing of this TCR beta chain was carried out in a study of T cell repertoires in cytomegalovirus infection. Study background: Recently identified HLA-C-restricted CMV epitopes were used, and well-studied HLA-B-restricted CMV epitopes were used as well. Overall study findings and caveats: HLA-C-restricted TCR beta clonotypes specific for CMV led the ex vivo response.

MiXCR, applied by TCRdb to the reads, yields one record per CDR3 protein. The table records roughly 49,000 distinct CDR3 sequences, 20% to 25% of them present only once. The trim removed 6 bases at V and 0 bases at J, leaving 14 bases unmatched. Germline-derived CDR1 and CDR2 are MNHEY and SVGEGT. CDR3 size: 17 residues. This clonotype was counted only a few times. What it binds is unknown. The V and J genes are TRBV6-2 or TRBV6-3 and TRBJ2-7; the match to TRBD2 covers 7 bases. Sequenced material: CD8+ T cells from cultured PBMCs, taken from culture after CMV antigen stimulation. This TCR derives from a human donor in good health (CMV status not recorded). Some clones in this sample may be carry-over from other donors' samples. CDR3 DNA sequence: TGTGCCAGCAGGCAGCCAAAGGCTAGCGGAAACTCCTACGAGCAGTACTTC. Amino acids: CASRQPKASGNSYEQYF.